This T cell receptor beta chain comes out of a study of blood T cell repertoires in COVID-19. Overall study: Samples came from the United States, Italy and Spain, spanning acute and convalescent COVID-19. The analysed material was cDNA or gDNA that came from T cells, B-cell-depleted T cells, or PBMCs.

As originally analysed: Estimated nucleated cell counts came from reference gene primer amplification. TCRdb's copy holds only in-frame clones and misses some; the assay was immunoSEQ multiplex PCR. That table supplies the V and J calls and clone size; D and trimming were determined from the DNA. Here the sample spans about 200,000 clones, around 80% being singletons. The CDR3 runs 12 residues. V lost 5 bases and J 9 bases, leaving 11 bases between the germline ends. Germline V CDR1 and CDR2: SGHTA, FQGNSA. The clonotype comes from a woman older than 75 with COVID-19, enrolled during active disease. Input material: peripheral blood. V usage is TRBV7-2 and J usage is TRBJ2-1; TRBD2 is a possible D gene (6 bases). In DNA form, the CDR3 reads TGTGCCAGCAGCCCACTAGCTTTTGAGCAGTTCTTC. This encodes CASSPLAFEQFF.